Listed below are T cell receptor beta chains from one sample, sequenced in a study of Ad26.COV2.S vaccination and SARS-CoV-2 variants. Libraries were prepared by immunoSEQ multiplex PCR; TCRdb keeps only in-frame clonotypes and omits some of them. The table records around 250,000 clones, more than 70% of them present only once. Specimen: peripheral blood, collected in a trial of Ad26.COV2.S vaccine versus placebo. The source of these receptors is a person between 18 and 65 years old who received the Ad26.COV2.S COVID-19 vaccine or a placebo. CDR3s leave out the opening cysteine and the closing phenylalanine or tryptophan. The order of the fields is J gene, D gene, V gene, CDR3 protein. D genes are given only for firm matches.

j_gene: TRBJ2-7; d_gene: TRBD2; v_gene: TRBV5-1; CDR3aa: ASSLTSGASGAYEQY
j_gene: TRBJ2-2; d_gene: NA; v_gene: TRBV7-2; CDR3aa: ASSPLVVGRGPSTGELF
j_gene: TRBJ2-1; d_gene: TRBD2; v_gene: TRBV29-1; CDR3aa: SVLAGVRNEQF
j_gene: TRBJ2-1; d_gene: TRBD1; v_gene: TRBV12-3/TRBV12-4; CDR3aa: ASTSGTEAF
j_gene: TRBJ1-5; d_gene: NA; v_gene: TRBV15; CDR3aa: ATSPPAGRANQPQH
j_gene: TRBJ1-1; d_gene: TRBD1; v_gene: TRBV5-1; CDR3aa: ASSSGRGHAF
j_gene: TRBJ1-3; d_gene: NA; v_gene: TRBV5-1; CDR3aa: ASSTAGASRGNTIY
j_gene: TRBJ2-1; d_gene: TRBD1; v_gene: TRBV29-1; CDR3aa: SSPSGTAPGGEQF
j_gene: TRBJ2-7; d_gene: NA; v_gene: TRBV6-2/TRBV6-3; CDR3aa: ASSTGEDWGSSYEQY
j_gene: TRBJ2-1; d_gene: TRBD2; v_gene: TRBV6-5; CDR3aa: ASSFRLAGADEQF
j_gene: TRBJ1-4; d_gene: NA; v_gene: TRBV25-1; CDR3aa: ASSEPEGYRNEKLF
j_gene: TRBJ2-3; d_gene: TRBD1; v_gene: TRBV27; CDR3aa: ASSQTGPATDTQY
j_gene: TRBJ1-2; d_gene: NA; v_gene: TRBV18; CDR3aa: ASSPEAWGYT
j_gene: TRBJ1-5; d_gene: NA; v_gene: TRBV7-2; CDR3aa: ASSQWAGSNQPQH
j_gene: TRBJ2-2; d_gene: NA; v_gene: TRBV3-1/TRBV3-2; CDR3aa: ASSQVTIGELF
j_gene: TRBJ1-1; d_gene: NA; v_gene: TRBV14; CDR3aa: ASSQYQTNTEAF
j_gene: TRBJ1-2; d_gene: NA; v_gene: TRBV28; CDR3aa: ASSSRTYGYT
j_gene: TRBJ2-2; d_gene: NA; v_gene: TRBV7-6; CDR3aa: ASSLGGTNTGELF
j_gene: TRBJ1-1; d_gene: NA; v_gene: TRBV7-9; CDR3aa: ASSLSEGNTEAF
j_gene: TRBJ1-4; d_gene: NA; v_gene: TRBV7-2; CDR3aa: ASSARDGEKLF
j_gene: TRBJ1-2; d_gene: NA; v_gene: TRBV18; CDR3aa: ASSPGQIANYGYT
j_gene: TRBJ2-3; d_gene: NA; v_gene: TRBV25-1; CDR3aa: ASSDGKRSTDTQY
j_gene: TRBJ2-7; d_gene: NA; v_gene: TRBV6-1; CDR3aa: ASSVTWRTKTYEQY
j_gene: TRBJ1-4; d_gene: TRBD1; v_gene: TRBV5-6; CDR3aa: ASSLLGQGEEKLF
j_gene: TRBJ2-5; d_gene: NA; v_gene: TRBV2; CDR3aa: ASSEALAGRETQY
j_gene: TRBJ2-7; d_gene: NA; v_gene: TRBV7-2; CDR3aa: ASSPRGRLEQY
j_gene: TRBJ2-3; d_gene: TRBD2; v_gene: TRBV9; CDR3aa: ASSASAGVTDTQY
j_gene: TRBJ1-1; d_gene: NA; v_gene: TRBV10-1; CDR3aa: ASSDQPNTEAF
j_gene: TRBJ1-3; d_gene: NA; v_gene: TRBV30; CDR3aa: AWSTGSGNTIY
j_gene: TRBJ2-2; d_gene: TRBD1; v_gene: TRBV5-1; CDR3aa: ASSPTGGYTGELF
j_gene: TRBJ1-6; d_gene: TRBD1; v_gene: TRBV10-3; CDR3aa: ATTTTGQGNSPLH